This T cell receptor (beta chain) was sequenced for a study of T cells after yellow fever vaccination. TCRdb itself ran the 5' RACE reads through MiXCR, one entry per CDR3 protein. Among 30,000 or so distinct CDR3 sequences, about 4.6% were seen once, and the ten largest hold around half. This CDR3 has 15 residues. Germline CDR1 reads MDHEN; CDR2 reads SYDVKM. Trimming cost V 1 base and J 4 bases; bases outside gene matches: 2. This clonotype was detected many times. V gene TRBV28 combines with J gene TRBJ2-1; 9 bases agree with TRBD2. The sample consisted of CD8+ T cells sorted from PBMCs, taken 5 days after the yellow fever booster vaccination. The TCR originated in a young man who received the YFV17D yellow fever vaccine. The DNA for the CDR3 is TGTGCCAGCAGTTTATCCCTAGCGGGGTACAATGAGCAGTTCTTC. This encodes CASSLSLAGYNEQFF.